This T cell receptor beta chain is drawn from a study of blood T cell repertoires in COVID-19. Original processing methods: Amplification from reference gene primers served as the basis for estimated nucleated cell counts. TCRdb's copy holds only in-frame clones and misses some; the assay was immunoSEQ multiplex PCR. V and J calls and clone size are copied from that table; D and trimming were computed from the DNA. Of 110,000 to 150,000 clones in the sample, under 85% were seen once. Trimming shortened V by 1 base and J by 2 bases, and 13 bases separated the two germline ends. This CDR3 comprises 16 residues. Germline V CDR1 and CDR2: SGHRS, YFSETQ.

Specimen: PBMCs or T cells enriched from blood (not recorded which). The sequence derives from a woman under 30 who had been exposed to COVID-19. The chain joins TRBV5-1 to TRBJ2-1; D possibly corresponds to TRBD1 (6 bases). The CDR3 spells CASSLFGGDTYNEQFF. CDR3 in DNA: TGCGCCAGCAGCTTGTTTGGGGGCGATACCTACAATGAGCAGTTCTTC. Full variable domain (rest looked up from reference TRBV5-1 and TRBJ2-1): KAGVTQTPRYLIKTRGQQVTLSCSPISGHRSVSWYQQTPGQGLQFLFEYFSETQRNKGNFPGRFSGRQFSNSRSEMNVSTLELGDSALYLCASSLFGGDTYNEQFFGPGTRLTVL.